This TCR beta chain was identified during a study of shared clonotypes between healthy human individuals. The method was immunoSEQ multiplex PCR; TCRdb's version includes in-frame clones alone and lacks a portion of them. Among approximately 1.5 million clones listed, 95% to 99% were seen once. This TCR came from a man younger than 45 in good health. The sequenced material came from naive CD4+ T cells sorted from blood. As for subset: CD45RA+ positively selected.

The CDR3 reads CASSLEVSGYQPQHF. CDR3 in DNA: TGTGCCAGCAGCTTAGAGGTCTCAGGGTACCAGCCCCAGCATTTT. This sequence joins TRBV11-2 and TRBJ1-5; weak D call: TRBD1 (5 bases). The germline CDR1 and CDR2 sequences are SGHAT and FQNNGV. The CDR3 has 15 amino acids. The V and J ends lost 0 bases and 7 bases respectively, with 13 bases between them.